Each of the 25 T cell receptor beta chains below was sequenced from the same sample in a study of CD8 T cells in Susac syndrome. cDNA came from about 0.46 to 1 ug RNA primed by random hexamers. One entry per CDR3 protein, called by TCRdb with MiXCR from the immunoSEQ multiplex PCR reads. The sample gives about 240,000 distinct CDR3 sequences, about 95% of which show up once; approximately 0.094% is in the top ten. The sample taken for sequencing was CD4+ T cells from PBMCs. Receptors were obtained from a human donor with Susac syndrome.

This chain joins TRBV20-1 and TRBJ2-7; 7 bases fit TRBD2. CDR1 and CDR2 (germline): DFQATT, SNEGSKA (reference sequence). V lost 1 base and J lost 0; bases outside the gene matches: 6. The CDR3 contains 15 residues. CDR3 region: CSARVDGGSSYEQYF. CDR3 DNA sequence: TGCAGTGCTAGAGTGGACGGGGGGAGCTCCTACGAGCAGTACTTC.

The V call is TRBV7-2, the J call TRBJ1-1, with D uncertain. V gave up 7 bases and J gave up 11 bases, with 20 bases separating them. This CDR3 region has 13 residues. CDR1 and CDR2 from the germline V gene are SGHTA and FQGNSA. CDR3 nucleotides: TGTGCCAGCACTTGGAAGAGCAGTTTCGAGGCTTTCTTT. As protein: CASTWKSSFEAFF.

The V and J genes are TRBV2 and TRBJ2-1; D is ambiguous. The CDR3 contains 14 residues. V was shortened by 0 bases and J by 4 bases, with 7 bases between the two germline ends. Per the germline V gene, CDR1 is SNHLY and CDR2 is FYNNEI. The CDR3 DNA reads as TGTGCCAGCAGTGAAGCGTTGCCGTACAATGAGCAGTTCTTC. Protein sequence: CASSEALPYNEQFF. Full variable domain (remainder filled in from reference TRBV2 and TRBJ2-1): EPEVTQTPSHQVTQMGQEVILRCVPISNHLYFYWYRQILGQKVEFLVSFYNNEISEKSEIFDDQFSVERPDGSNFTLKIRSTKLEDSAMYFCASSEALPYNEQFFGPGTRLTVL.

The CDR3 DNA reads TGTGCCTGGAGTGAGACACTAGGTTACACTGAAGCTTTCTTT. Translating gives CAWSETLGYTEAFF. V is TRBV30 and J is TRBJ1-1; the D is unclear. The germline gives CDR1 GTSNPN, CDR2 SVGIG (reference sequence). Trimming stripped 1 base from V and 3 bases from J, with 12 bases between. The CDR3 spans 14 residues.

The CDR3 region is CSVTPGTAKGEQYF. Written as DNA, the CDR3 is TGCAGCGTTACCCCCGGGACAGCTAAAGGGGAGCAGTACTTC. The chain joins TRBV29-1 to TRBJ2-7; the match to TRBD1 covers 7 bases. There are 14 residues in the CDR3. Trimming at V came to 5 bases and at J to 7 bases, leaving 14 bases not matched to a gene. Germline-derived CDR1 and CDR2 are SQVTM and ANQGSEA.

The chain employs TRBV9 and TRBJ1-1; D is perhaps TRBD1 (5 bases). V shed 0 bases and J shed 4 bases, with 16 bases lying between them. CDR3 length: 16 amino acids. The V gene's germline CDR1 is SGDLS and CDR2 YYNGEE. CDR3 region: CASSVGGGHGGTEAFF. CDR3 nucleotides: TGTGCCAGCAGCGTAGGGGGTGGTCACGGGGGCACTGAAGCTTTCTTT.

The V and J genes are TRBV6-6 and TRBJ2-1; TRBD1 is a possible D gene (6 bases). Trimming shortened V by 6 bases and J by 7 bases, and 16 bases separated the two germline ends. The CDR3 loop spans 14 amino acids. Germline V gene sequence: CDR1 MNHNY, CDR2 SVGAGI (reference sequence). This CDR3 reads CASSNPSQGNEQFF. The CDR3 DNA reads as TGTGCCAGCAGCAATCCGAGCCAGGGGAATGAGCAGTTCTTC.

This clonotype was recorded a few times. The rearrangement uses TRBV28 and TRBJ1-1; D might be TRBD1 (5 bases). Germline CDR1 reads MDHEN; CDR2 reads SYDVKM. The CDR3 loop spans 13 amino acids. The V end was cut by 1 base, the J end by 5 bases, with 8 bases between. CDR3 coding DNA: TGTGCCAGCAGTTTATATCGGGGGACTGAAGCTTTCTTT. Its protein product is CASSLYRGTEAFF.

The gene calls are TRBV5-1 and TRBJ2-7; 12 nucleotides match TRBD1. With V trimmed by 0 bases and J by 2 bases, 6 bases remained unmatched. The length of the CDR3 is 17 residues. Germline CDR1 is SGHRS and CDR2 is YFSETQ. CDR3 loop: CASSLASGTGGTYEQYF. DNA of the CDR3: TGCGCCAGCAGCTTGGCCTCAGGGACAGGGGGCACCTACGAGCAGTACTTC.

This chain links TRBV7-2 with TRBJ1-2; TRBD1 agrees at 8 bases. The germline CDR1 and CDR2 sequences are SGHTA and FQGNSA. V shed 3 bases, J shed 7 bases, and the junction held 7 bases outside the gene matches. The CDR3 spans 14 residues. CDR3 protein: CASSFDRGGRGYTF. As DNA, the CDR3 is TGTGCCAGCAGCTTCGACAGGGGAGGTCGTGGCTACACCTTC.

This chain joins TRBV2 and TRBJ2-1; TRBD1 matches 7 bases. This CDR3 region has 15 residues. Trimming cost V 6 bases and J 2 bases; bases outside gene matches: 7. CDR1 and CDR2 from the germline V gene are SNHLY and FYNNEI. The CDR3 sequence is CASRIQTGTYNEQFF. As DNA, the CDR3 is TGTGCCAGCAGGATACAGACAGGGACCTACAATGAGCAGTTCTTC.

The CDR3 region has the DNA TGCAGCGCCCGGGACAACAAAGGGCAGTACTTC. This gives the protein CSARDNKGQYF. The V gene is TRBV29-1, the J gene TRBJ2-7; a weak D match, TRBD1 (6 bases). In germline, CDR1 is SQVTM, CDR2 ANQGSEA. With 7 bases removed from V and 9 bases from J, the gap between germline ends came to 16 bases. This CDR3 has 11 residues.

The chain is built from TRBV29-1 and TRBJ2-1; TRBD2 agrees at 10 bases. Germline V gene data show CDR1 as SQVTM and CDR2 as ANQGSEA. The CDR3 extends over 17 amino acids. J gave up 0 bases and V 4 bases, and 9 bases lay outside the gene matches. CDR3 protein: CSVVASGSPSSYNEQFF. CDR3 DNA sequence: TGCAGCGTTGTGGCTAGCGGGAGCCCCAGCTCCTACAATGAGCAGTTCTTC.

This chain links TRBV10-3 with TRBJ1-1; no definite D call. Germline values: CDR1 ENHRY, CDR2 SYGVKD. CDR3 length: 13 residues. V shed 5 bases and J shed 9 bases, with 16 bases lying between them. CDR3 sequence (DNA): TGTGCCATCAGTCCGGGAGGCCAGAGGAAAGCTTTCTTT. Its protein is CAISPGGQRKAFF.

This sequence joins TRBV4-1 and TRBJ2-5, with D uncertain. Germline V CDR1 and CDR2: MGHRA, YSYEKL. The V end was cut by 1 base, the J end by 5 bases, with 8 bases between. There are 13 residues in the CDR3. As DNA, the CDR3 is TGCGCCAGCAGCCAAGTCATCCTCGAGACCCAGTACTTC. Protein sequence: CASSQVILETQYF.

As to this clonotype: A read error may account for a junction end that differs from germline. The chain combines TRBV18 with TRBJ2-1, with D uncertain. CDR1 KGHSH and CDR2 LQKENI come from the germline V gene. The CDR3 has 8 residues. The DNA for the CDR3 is TGTGCCAGCTCACCGCCACAGTTC. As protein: CASSPPQF.

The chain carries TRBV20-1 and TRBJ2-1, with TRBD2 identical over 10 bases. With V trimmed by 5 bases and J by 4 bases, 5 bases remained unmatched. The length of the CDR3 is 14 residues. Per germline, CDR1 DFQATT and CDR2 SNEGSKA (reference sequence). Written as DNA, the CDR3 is TGCAGTGCTCCGAGCGGGAGGGGGTACAATGAGCAGTTCTTC. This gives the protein CSAPSGRGYNEQFF.

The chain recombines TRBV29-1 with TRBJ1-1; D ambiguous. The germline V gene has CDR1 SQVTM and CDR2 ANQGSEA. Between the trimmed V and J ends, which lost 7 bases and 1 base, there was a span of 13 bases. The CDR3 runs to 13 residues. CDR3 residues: CSDHSPQNTEAFF. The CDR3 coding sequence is TGCAGCGACCATTCTCCACAGAACACTGAAGCTTTCTTT.

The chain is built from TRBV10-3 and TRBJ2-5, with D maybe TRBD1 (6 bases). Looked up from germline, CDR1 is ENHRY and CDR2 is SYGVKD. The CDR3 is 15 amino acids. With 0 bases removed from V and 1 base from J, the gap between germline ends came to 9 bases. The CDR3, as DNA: TGTGCCATCAGTGAGTCGACAGGTTTCCAAGAGACCCAGTACTTC. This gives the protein CAISESTGFQETQYF.

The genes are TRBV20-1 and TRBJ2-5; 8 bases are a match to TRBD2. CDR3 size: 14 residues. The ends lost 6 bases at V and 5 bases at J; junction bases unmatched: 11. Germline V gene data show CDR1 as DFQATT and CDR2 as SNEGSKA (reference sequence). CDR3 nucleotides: TGCAGTGCCCCGGGGAGCGGGAGAAGTGAGACCCAGTACTTC. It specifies CSAPGSGRSETQYF.

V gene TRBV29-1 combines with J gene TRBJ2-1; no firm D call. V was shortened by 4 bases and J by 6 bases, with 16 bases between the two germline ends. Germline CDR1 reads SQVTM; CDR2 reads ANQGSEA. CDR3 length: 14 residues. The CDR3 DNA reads TGCAGCGTTGGTCCCGTGGAAGGGCTCAATGAGCAGTTCTTC. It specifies CSVGPVEGLNEQFF.

CDR3 in DNA: TGTGCCAGTAGTGCCAGACAGGGTCCTCAGCCCCAGCATTTT. Translation gives CASSARQGPQPQHF. J is TRBJ1-5 and V is TRBV19; 7 nucleotides agree with TRBD1. Trimming cost V 5 bases and J 6 bases; bases outside gene matches: 7. The CDR3 consists of 14 residues. The germline V gene has CDR1 LNHDA and CDR2 SQIVND (reference sequence).

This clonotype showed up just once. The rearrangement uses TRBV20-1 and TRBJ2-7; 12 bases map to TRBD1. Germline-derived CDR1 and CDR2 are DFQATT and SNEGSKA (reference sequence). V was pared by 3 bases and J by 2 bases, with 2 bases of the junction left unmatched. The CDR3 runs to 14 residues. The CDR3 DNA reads TGCAGTGCTAGGGGACAGGGGGCACCCTACGAGCAGTACTTC. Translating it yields CSARGQGAPYEQYF.

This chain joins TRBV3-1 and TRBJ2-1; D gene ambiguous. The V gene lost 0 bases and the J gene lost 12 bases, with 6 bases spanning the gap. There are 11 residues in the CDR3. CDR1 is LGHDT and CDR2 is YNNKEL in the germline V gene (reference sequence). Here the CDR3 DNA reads TGTGCCAGCAGCCAAGATATTGGGCAGTTCTTC. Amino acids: CASSQDIGQFF.

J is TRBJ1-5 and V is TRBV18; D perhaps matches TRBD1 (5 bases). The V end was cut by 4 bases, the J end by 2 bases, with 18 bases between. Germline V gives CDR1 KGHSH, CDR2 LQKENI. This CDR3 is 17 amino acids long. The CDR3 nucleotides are TGTGCCAGCTCACAGGGGTATAACGGGTCCGGCAATCAGCCCCAGCATTTT. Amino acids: CASSQGYNGSGNQPQHF.